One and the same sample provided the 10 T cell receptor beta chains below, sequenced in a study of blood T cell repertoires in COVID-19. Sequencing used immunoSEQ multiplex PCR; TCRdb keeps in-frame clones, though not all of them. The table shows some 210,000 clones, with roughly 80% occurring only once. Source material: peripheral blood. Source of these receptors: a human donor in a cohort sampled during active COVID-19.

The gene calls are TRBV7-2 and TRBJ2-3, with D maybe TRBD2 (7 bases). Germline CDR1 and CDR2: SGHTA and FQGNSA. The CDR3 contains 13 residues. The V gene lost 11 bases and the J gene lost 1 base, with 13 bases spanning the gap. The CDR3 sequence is CAAEGGGTDTQYF. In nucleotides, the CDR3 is TGTGCCGCCGAGGGGGGGGGCACAGATACGCAGTATTTT.

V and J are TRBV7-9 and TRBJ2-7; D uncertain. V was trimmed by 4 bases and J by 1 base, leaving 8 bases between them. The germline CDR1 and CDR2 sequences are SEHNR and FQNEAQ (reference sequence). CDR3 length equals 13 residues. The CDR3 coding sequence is TGTGCCAGCAGCTCTTCCCAGTCCTACGAGCAGTACTTC. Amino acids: CASSSSQSYEQYF.

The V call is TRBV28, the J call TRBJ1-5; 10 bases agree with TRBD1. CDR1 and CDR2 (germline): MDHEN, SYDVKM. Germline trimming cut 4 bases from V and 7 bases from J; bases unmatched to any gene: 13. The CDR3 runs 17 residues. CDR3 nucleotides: TGTGCCAGCAGTTCTGGGGGGGACAGGGGCGTGACACAGCCCCAGCATTTT. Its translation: CASSSGGDRGVTQPQHF.

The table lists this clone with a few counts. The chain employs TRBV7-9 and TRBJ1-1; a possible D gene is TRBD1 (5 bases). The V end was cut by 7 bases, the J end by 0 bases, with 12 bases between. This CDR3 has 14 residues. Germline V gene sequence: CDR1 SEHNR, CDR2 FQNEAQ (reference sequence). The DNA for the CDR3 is TGTGCCAGCACCAGGCCAGGGCTGAACACTGAAGCTTTCTTT. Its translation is CASTRPGLNTEAFF.

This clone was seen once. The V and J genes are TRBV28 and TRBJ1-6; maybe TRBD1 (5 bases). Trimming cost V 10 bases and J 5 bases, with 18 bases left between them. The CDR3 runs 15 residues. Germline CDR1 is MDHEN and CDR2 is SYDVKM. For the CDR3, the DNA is TGTGCCACCAAATTAAACGGGGGAGATAATTCACCCCTCCACTTT. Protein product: CATKLNGGDNSPLHF.

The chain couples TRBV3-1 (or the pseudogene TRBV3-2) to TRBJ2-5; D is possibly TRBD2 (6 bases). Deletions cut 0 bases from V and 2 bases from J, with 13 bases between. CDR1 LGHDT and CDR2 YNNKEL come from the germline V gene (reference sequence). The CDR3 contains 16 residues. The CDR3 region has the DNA TGTGCCAGCAGCCAAGATCCCCTTGCGGGGCAAGAGACCCAGTACTTC. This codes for CASSQDPLAGQETQYF.

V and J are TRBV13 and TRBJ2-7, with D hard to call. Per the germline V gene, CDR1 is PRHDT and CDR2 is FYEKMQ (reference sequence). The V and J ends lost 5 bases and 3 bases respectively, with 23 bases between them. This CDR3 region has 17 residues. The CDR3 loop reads CASSRPYMGRRRYEQYF. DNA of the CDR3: TGTGCCAGCAGCCGCCCATACATGGGCCGTAGGCGCTACGAGCAGTACTTC.

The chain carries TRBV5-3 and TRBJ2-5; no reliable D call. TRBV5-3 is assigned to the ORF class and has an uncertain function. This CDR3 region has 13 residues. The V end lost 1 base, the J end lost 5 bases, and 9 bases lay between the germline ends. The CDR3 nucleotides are TGTGCCAGAAGCTTGAAATCTCGGGAGACCCAGTACTTC. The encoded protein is CARSLKSRETQYF.

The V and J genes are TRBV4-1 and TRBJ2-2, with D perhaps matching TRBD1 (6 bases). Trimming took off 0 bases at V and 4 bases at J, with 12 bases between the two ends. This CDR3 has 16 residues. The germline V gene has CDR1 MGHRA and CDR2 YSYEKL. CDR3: CASSQDLQGLTGELFF. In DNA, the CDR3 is TGCGCCAGCAGCCAAGATTTACAGGGCCTCACCGGGGAGCTGTTTTTT.

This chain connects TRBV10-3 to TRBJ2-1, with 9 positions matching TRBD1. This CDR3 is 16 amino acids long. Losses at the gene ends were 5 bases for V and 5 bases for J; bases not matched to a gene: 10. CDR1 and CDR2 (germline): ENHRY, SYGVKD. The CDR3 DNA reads TGTGCCATCAGTCGTCCACCGGGACAGGGACACAATGAGCAGTTCTTC. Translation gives CAISRPPGQGHNEQFF.